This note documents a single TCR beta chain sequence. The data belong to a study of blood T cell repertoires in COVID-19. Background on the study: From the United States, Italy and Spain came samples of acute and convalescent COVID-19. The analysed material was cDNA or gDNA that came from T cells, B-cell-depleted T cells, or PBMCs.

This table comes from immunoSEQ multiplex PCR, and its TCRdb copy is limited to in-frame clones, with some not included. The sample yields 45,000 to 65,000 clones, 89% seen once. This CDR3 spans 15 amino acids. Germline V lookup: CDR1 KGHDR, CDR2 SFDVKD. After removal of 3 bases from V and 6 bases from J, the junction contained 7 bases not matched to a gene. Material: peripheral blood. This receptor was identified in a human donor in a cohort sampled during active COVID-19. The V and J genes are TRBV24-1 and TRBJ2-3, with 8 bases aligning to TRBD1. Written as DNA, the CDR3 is TGTGCCACCAGTGATCCTGGACAGGGATCGGATACGCAGTATTTT. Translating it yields CATSDPGQGSDTQYF.